The T cell receptor (beta chain) under discussion was sequenced for a study of T cell repertoires in cytomegalovirus infection. On the study more broadly: Matching HLA type and CMV infection were both indicated by public TCR beta signatures. Study-wide findings and caveats: Ex vivo responses were dominated by HLA-C-restricted CMV-specific TCR beta clonotypes. Frequencies of public TCR beta families were cumulated, and this identified carriers of CMV plus the relevant HLA.

TCRdb ran MiXCR on the reads and lists one entry per CDR3 protein. The sample shows 750,000 to 950,000 distinct CDR3 sequences, 25% to 30% of them seen only once. As concerns this clonotype: The antigen is undetermined.

V was trimmed by 5 bases and J by 1 base, leaving 11 bases between them. This CDR3 has 14 residues. Sequenced material: cultured CD8+ T cells from PBMCs, taken from culture after CMV antigen stimulation. The clonotype was recovered from a human donor in good health (CMV status not recorded). Some clones in this sample may be carry-over from other donors' samples. This chain links TRBV12-3 or TRBV12-4 with TRBJ2-5; tentative D call: TRBD1 (6 bases). The CDR3 spells CASSRQAPQETQYF. CDR3 bases: TGTGCCAGCAGTCGACAGGCCCCCCAAGAGACCCAGTACTTC.